The present entry profiles one T cell receptor beta chain with its context. The germline V gene encodes CDR1 MNHNS and CDR2 SASEGT. V lost 1 base to trimming and J lost 0 bases; unmatched junction nucleotides: 10. The CDR3 covers 18 residues. This entry is derived from a study of CD8 T cells in Susac syndrome. Reverse transcription of 0.5 to 1 ug RNA was performed with random hexamers. A multiplex approach, immunoSEQ multiplex PCR, amplified TCR beta CDR3 across 54 Vbeta and 13 Jbeta. TCRdb fed the immunoSEQ multiplex PCR reads into MiXCR, producing one record per CDR3 protein. The sample carries more than 55,000 distinct CDR3 sequences, more than 85% recorded once.

J is TRBJ2-7 and V is TRBV6-1; TRBD2 aligns across 9 bases. What was sequenced was CD8+ T cells from PBMCs. The receptor's source is a human donor in good health. The CDR3 region is CASSEGVPRTSDSYEQYF. The CDR3 DNA is TGTGCCAGCAGTGAAGGCGTACCTCGGACTAGCGACTCCTACGAGCAGTACTTC.